This T cell receptor (beta chain) was sequenced in a study of memory CD4+ T cells and cytomegalovirus serostatus (dated by TCRdb to 2018 to 2020). The study in broad terms: The 33 healthy Belgian adults in the cohort included 9 who were CMV seropositive and about 24 who were CMV seronegative. To replicate a published TCR-based CMV serostatus classifier, the study sequenced CD4+ memory TCRbeta repertoires from a Belgian cohort whose cytomegalovirus serostatus was known. The full study reports these points: A median bootstrapped AUC of 0.95 with a 95% CI of 0.76-1.00 was achieved on the Belgian cohort by the original-framework classifier. Only CD4+CD45RO+ memory cells were sequenced, unlike the original study, which covered naive and memory CD4+ and CD8+ populations. Among the 160 or so previously reported CMV-associated TCRbeta sequences, roughly 68 showed up in the CD4+ memory repertoires, with each one found in between one and five individuals. For CMV serostatus prediction, a median bootstrapped AUC of 0.95 was reached with the original framework, and a median bootstrapped AUC of around 0.89 was reached with a US-trained random forest. The results were interpreted as suggesting that the CMV-associated TCR signature is largely present in the CD4+ memory repertoire.

A FACSAria II was used to sort memory CD4+ T cells, defined as single viable CD3+CD4+CD8-CD45RO+ cells. CMV serostatus was determined using a Roche Elecsys assay that detects serum IgG against CMV pp150, pp28, p38 and p52. Once the samples were thawed, total CD4+ T cells were enriched through positive selection using CD4 magnetic microbeads. The samples came from a different study that was designed specifically to examine the CD4+ T cell memory repertoire. Peripheral blood mononuclear cells were isolated and cryopreserved according to standard operating procedures, and serum was stored at -80 degrees C. The staining relied on CD3-PerCP (BW264/56), CD4-APC (RPA-T4), CD45RO-PE (UCHT1) and CD8-Pacific Orange (3B5) antibodies, and Sytox blue was used to exclude non-viable cells. Notes on this clone: Its antigen is still unknown. Base qualities are not at hand, and no much larger clone is one base apart.

The Quick-DNA Microprep Kit was used to extract genomic DNA from the sorted cells. Amplification of TCRbeta DNA was done with the immunoSEQ hsTCRbeta kit, following the protocol from the manufacturer. TCRbeta libraries were sequenced on an Illumina MiSeq instrument. In the paper's pipeline: Once out-of-frame sequences had been removed, a few million distinct TCRbeta sequences were left, which works out to an average of approximately 70,000 per individual. Two values were used to score each individual: the count of 150 to 200 previously reported CMV-associated TCRbeta sequences and the total count of productive distinct TCRbeta sequences. A beta-binomial model was reimplemented in Python, and scikit-learn random forests with default parameters were trained on US cohort data. On the Belgian cohort, classifier performance was reported as the median AUC, along with percentile confidence intervals, across 10,000 bootstrap iterations. TCRdb carries this immuneACCESS record with in-frame sequences only. Its versions omit some clonotypes, under half of them owing to an unresolved V gene in the studies checked, with the rest unexplained. That table furnishes V, J and clone size, whereas the DNA furnished D and trimming. Present in this sample are tens of thousands of clones, about 68% of which were seen just once. Over 2% of the sample is in the top ten clones.

CDR1 is given as SGHAT and CDR2 as FQDESV, both from the germline V gene (reference sequence). V and J lose 1 base and 7 bases, and a span of 10 bases separates them. The CDR3, cysteine through phenylalanine, is 13 amino acids long. The DNA shown is the 39-base CDR3, in frame from base 1. The source is an adult in good health and CMV-seropositive. Sequenced input: memory CD4+ T cells from blood. The V and J genes are TRBV11-1 and TRBJ1-1; no D gene call is confident. The sequence in DNA is TGTGCCAGCAGCTTAGACGGAATAAGTGAAGCTTTCTTT. This translates into CASSLDGISEAFF.